What follows are 13 T cell receptor beta chains derived from one specimen sequenced in a study of blood T cell repertoires in COVID-19. Produced via immunoSEQ multiplex PCR; TCRdb's table is partial and in-frame only. The sample gives about 150,000 clones, roughly 84% of which show up once; 35% to 50% is in the top ten. Sequencing was performed on peripheral blood. All receptors come from a human donor in a cohort sampled during active COVID-19.

The chain combines TRBV2 with TRBJ2-2; TRBD1 aligns across 7 bases. Unmatched junction bases numbered 5, after V lost 3 bases and J lost 4 bases. The germline gives CDR1 SNHLY, CDR2 FYNNEI. This CDR3 spans 15 amino acids. The CDR3 sequence: CASSEQTGSTGELFF. The CDR3 DNA is TGTGCCAGCAGTGAGCAGACAGGGAGCACCGGGGAGCTGTTTTTT.

The chain couples TRBV4-3 to TRBJ2-7, with D hard to call. This CDR3 has 15 amino acids. V was cut by 0 bases and J by 0 bases, with 9 bases left in between. Germline CDR1 and CDR2: LGHNA and YSLEER. CDR3 in DNA: TGCGCCAGCAGCCAAGACCTGAGCAACTCCTACGAGCAGTACTTC. It yields the protein CASSQDLSNSYEQYF.

The V and J genes are TRBV5-1 and TRBJ1-5; D call uncertain. Germline CDR1 reads SGHRS; CDR2 reads YFSETQ. The CDR3 consists of 14 residues. The germline V and J ends were trimmed by 0 bases and 9 bases, with 13 bases remaining between them. The CDR3 DNA sequence: TGCGCCAGCAGCTTGGAGGCAGGCACTCGGCCCCAGCATTTT. This sequence encodes CASSLEAGTRPQHF.

The chain employs TRBV5-1 and TRBJ2-5; TRBD2 aligns across 7 bases. Trimming cost V 2 bases and J 5 bases; bases outside gene matches: 6. CDR3 length: 14 amino acids. CDR1 is SGHRS and CDR2 is YFSETQ in the germline V gene. This chain's CDR3 is CASSFAGAPETQYF. As DNA, the CDR3 is TGCGCCAGCAGCTTCGCGGGAGCACCGGAGACCCAGTACTTC. Looking up the rest from reference TRBV5-1 and TRBJ2-5 gives the full variable domain: KAGVTQTPRYLIKTRGQQVTLSCSPISGHRSVSWYQQTPGQGLQFLFEYFSETQRNKGNFPGRFSGRQFSNSRSEMNVSTLELGDSALYLCASSFAGAPETQYFGPGTRLLVL.

This clone was found once. The chain uses TRBV3-1 (or the pseudogene TRBV3-2) and TRBJ2-1; 15 bases are a match to TRBD2. The CDR3 contains 16 residues. V shed 3 bases and J 11 bases; nucleotides not matched to a gene: 8. Germline V gene sequence: CDR1 LGHDT, CDR2 YNNKEL (reference sequence). Here the CDR3 reads CASSQAGLAGGRKQFF. CDR3 nucleotides: TGTGCCAGCAGCCAGGCAGGACTAGCGGGGGGGCGAAAGCAGTTCTTC.

This clone was recorded only once. V and J are TRBV7-2 and TRBJ2-2; possibly TRBD2 for D (7 bases). This CDR3 is 14 amino acids long. Trimming shortened V by 3 bases and J by 6 bases, and 11 bases separated the two germline ends. CDR1 and CDR2 from the germline V gene are SGHTA and FQGNSA. CDR3 DNA: TGTGCCAGCAGCTTGGGGGCGGGAGCCGGGGAGCTGTTTTTT. Amino acid sequence: CASSLGAGAGELFF.

This chain uses TRBV6-5 with TRBJ1-5, with a tentative D call TRBD1 (6 bases). The CDR3 has 13 residues. The germline gives CDR1 MNHEY, CDR2 SVGAGI. The germline V and J ends were trimmed by 7 bases and 2 bases, with 9 bases remaining between them. CDR3 residues: CASKQGGNQPQHF. CDR3 coding DNA: TGTGCCAGCAAACAGGGAGGCAATCAGCCCCAGCATTTT.

The V call is TRBV5-1, the J call TRBJ2-2; tentatively, D is TRBD2 (6 bases). With 3 bases removed from V and 5 bases from J, the gap between germline ends came to 17 bases. CDR1 SGHRS and CDR2 YFSETQ come from the germline V gene. CDR3 length equals 16 residues. This CDR3 reads CASSSGGGITTGELFF. For the CDR3, the DNA is TGCGCCAGCAGCTCTGGTGGCGGGATTACGACCGGGGAGCTGTTTTTT.

The chain carries TRBV9 and TRBJ2-2; D is unclear. Germline V gives CDR1 SGDLS, CDR2 YYNGEE. The germline V and J ends were trimmed by 1 base and 4 bases, with 5 bases remaining between them. The CDR3 is 13 amino acids. As DNA, the CDR3 is TGTGCCAGCAGCGTACGTCTCACCGGGGAGCTGTTTTTT. Amino acid sequence: CASSVRLTGELFF.

V gene TRBV29-1 combines with J gene TRBJ1-2; unclear D gene. V was shortened by 5 bases and J by 3 bases, with 7 bases between the two germline ends. The length of the CDR3 is 11 residues. Germline lookup yields CDR1 SQVTM and CDR2 ANQGSEA. The CDR3 loop reads CSVIRDYGYTF. Here the CDR3 DNA reads TGCAGCGTTATACGGGACTATGGCTACACCTTC.

The CDR3 here is CASSNEETAQSGANVLTF. In nucleotides, the CDR3 is TGTGCCAGCAGCAATGAGGAGACAGCACAATCTGGGGCCAACGTCCTGACTTTC. The chain is built from TRBV21-1 and TRBJ2-6; TRBD1 is taken as the D call from the table, unchecked against the DNA. TRBV21-1 is a known pseudogene. The CDR3 is made up of 18 amino acids.

This clone was observed a handful of times. The V and J genes are TRBV5-1 and TRBJ1-2; 8 bases are shared with TRBD1. J was trimmed by 7 bases and V by 0 bases; bases with no gene match: 5. The CDR3 extends over 14 amino acids. Germline assignment: CDR1 SGHRS and CDR2 YFSETQ. The CDR3 DNA reads as TGCGCCAGCAGCTTGGCCGGGACAGGAGGTGGCTACACCTTC. Translation gives CASSLAGTGGGYTF.

The chain employs TRBV7-2 and TRBJ2-5, with D perhaps matching TRBD2 (5 bases). Trimming cost V 5 bases and J 9 bases, with 22 bases left between them. The CDR3 spans 15 residues. From germline, CDR1 is SGHTA and CDR2 FQGNSA. This chain's CDR3 is CASSPPAGGESAQYF. The CDR3 DNA reads TGTGCCAGCAGCCCCCCGGCCGGTGGGGAGTCGGCCCAGTACTTC.